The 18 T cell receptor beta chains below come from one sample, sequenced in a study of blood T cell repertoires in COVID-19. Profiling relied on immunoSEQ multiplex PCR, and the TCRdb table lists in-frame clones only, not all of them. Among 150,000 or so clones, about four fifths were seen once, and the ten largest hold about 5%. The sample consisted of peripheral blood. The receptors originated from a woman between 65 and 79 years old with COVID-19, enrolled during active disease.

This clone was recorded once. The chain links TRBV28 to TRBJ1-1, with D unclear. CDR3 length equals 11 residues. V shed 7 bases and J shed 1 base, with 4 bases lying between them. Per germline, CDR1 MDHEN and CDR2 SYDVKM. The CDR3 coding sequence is TGTGCCAGCATCCAGAACACTGAAGCTTTCTTT. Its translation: CASIQNTEAFF.

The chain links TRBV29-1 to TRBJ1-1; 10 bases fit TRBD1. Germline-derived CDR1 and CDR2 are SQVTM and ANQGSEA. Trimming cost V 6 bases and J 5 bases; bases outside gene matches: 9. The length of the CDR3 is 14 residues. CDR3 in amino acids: CSVGVSGQGTEAFF. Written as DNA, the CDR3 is TGCAGCGTGGGGGTGTCGGGACAGGGGACTGAAGCTTTCTTT.

CDR3 sequence reads: CASSQDQRGGFTQYF. The CDR3 DNA reads TGTGCCAGCAGCCAAGATCAACGGGGGGGGTTTACGCAGTATTTT. The chain employs TRBV4-2 and TRBJ2-3; 8 bases are a match to TRBD2. CDR1 LGHNA and CDR2 YNFKEQ come from the germline V gene. Trimming at V came to 0 bases and at J to 8 bases, leaving 7 bases not matched to a gene. This CDR3 contains 15 residues.

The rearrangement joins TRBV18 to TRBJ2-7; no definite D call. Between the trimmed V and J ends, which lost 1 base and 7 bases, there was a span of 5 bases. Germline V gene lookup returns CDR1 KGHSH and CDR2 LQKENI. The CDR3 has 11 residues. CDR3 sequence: CASSPQEEQYF. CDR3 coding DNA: TGTGCCAGCTCACCACAGGAGGAGCAGTACTTC.

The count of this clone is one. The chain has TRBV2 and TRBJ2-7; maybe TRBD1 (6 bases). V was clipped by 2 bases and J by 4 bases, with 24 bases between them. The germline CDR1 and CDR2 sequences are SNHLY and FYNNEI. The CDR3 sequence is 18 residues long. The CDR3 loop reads CASSEWGSVGTSTYEQYF. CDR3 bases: TGTGCCAGCAGTGAATGGGGTAGTGTTGGGACATCTACTTACGAGCAGTACTTC. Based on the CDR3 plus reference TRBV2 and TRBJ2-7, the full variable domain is EPEVTQTPSHQVTQMGQEVILRCVPISNHLYFYWYRQILGQKVEFLVSFYNNEISEKSEIFDDQFSVERPDGSNFTLKIRSTKLEDSAMYFCASSEWGSVGTSTYEQYFGPGTRLTVT.

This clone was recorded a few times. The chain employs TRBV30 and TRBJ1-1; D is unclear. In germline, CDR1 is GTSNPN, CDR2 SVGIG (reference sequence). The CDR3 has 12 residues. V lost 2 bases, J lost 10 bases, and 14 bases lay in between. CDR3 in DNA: TGTGCCTGGAGTCGAGGGTCTCGAGGAGCTTTCTTT. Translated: CAWSRGSRGAFF.

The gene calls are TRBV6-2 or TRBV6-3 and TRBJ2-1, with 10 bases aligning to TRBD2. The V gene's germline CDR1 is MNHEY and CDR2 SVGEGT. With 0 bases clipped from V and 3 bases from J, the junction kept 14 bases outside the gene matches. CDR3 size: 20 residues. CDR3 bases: TGTGCCAGCAGTTACTCAACCACCCCAAGCGAGCGGGGGGGCTACAATGAGCAGTTCTTC. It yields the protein CASSYSTTPSERGGYNEQFF.

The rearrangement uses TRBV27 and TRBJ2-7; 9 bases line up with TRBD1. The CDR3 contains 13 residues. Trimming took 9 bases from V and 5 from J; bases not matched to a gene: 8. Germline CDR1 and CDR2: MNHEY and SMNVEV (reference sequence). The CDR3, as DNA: TGTGCCAGTGGAAGGGACAGGGTGGACGAGCAGTACTTC. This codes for CASGRDRVDEQYF.

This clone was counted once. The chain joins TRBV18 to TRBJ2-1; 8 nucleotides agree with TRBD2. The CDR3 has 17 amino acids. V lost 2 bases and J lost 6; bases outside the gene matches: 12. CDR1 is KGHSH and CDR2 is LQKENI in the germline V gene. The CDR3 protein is CASSPSSPGGGFNEQFF. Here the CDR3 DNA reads TGTGCCAGCTCACCAAGTTCCCCGGGGGGGGGTTTCAATGAGCAGTTCTTC.

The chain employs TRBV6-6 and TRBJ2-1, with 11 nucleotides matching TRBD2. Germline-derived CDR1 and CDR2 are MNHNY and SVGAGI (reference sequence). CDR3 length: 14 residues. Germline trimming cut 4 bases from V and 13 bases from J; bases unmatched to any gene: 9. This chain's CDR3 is CASSSFASGGYQFF. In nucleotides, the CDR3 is TGTGCCAGCAGTTCCTTCGCTAGCGGGGGGTATCAGTTCTTC.

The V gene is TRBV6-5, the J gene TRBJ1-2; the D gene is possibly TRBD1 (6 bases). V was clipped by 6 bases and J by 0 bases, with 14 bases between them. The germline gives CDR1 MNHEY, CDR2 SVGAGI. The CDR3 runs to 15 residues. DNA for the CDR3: TGTGCCAGCAGGGTAGGACAGTCATCTAACTATGGCTACACCTTC. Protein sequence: CASRVGQSSNYGYTF.

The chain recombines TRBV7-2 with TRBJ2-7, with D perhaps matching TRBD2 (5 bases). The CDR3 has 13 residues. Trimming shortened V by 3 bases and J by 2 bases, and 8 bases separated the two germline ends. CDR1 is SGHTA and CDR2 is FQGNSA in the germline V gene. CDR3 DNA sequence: TGTGCCAGCAGCTTGGAGGTCACCTACGAGCAGTACTTC. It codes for CASSLEVTYEQYF.

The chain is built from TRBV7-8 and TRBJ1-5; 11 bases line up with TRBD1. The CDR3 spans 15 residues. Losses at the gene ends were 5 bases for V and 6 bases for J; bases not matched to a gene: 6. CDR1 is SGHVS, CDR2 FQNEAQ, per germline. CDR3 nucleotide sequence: TGTGCCAGCAGCCCGGGGACAGGGGGTGGTCAGCCCCAGCATTTT. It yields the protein CASSPGTGGGQPQHF.

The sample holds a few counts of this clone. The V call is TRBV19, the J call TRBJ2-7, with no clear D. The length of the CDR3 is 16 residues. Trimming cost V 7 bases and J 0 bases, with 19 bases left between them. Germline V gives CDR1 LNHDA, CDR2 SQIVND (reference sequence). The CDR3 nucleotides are TGTGCCAGTACCACTAAGCCTGAAGTCACCTCCTACGAGCAGTACTTC. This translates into CASTTKPEVTSYEQYF.

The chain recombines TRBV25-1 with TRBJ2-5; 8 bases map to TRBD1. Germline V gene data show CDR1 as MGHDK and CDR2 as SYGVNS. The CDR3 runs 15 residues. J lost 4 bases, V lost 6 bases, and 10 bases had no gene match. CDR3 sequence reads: CASSPGPDRGETQYF. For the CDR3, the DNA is TGTGCCAGCAGCCCCGGCCCCGACAGGGGAGAGACCCAGTACTTC. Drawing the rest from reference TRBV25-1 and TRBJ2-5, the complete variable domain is EADIYQTPRYLVIGTGKKITLECSQTMGHDKMYWYQQDPGMELHLIHYSYGVNSTEKGDLSSESTVSRIRTEHFPLTLESARPSHTSQYLCASSPGPDRGETQYFGPGTRLLVL.

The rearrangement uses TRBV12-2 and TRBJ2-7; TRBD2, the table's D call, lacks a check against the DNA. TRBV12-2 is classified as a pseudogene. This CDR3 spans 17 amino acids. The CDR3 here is CASRLVGPHGDYYEQYF. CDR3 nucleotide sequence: TGTGCAAGTCGCTTAGTGGGCCCCCACGGAGACTACTACGAGCAGTACTTC.

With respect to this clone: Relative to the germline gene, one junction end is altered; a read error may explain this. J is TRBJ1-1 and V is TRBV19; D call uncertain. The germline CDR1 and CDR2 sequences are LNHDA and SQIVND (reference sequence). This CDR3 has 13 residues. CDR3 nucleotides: TGTGCCAGTAGTGTAGACGAGGGCACTGAAGCTTTCTTT. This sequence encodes CASSVDEGTEAFF.

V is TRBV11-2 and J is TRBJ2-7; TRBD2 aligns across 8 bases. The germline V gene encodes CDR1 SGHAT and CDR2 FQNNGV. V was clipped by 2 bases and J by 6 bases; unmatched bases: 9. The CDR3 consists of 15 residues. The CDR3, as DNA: TGTGCCAGCAGCTTATTTCGGGGGGGGCCGGTCGAGCAGTACTTC. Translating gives CASSLFRGGPVEQYF.